These 17 T cell receptor beta chains were all obtained from the same sample, sequenced in a study of molecular identifiers for immune sequencing clone quantification. TCRdb re-analysed the PCR reads in MiXCR, keeping a single row per CDR3 protein. The profile shows approximately 54,000 distinct CDR3 sequences, roughly a quarter of them singletons. The sequenced sample consisted of naive CD8+ T cells from blood, with Jurkat cell RNA spiked in. The subset denotes: FACS-sorted CD8+CD4-CCR7+CD45RA+ naive T cells. These receptor sequences come from a human donor in good health. Some libraries in this study had Jurkat cell RNA spiked in.

This clonotype was counted ten times or more. The V call is TRBV5-6, the J call TRBJ1-6; 7 bases align to TRBD1. J lost 3 bases, V lost 4 bases, and 4 bases had no gene match. Germline CDR1 and CDR2: SGHDT and YYEEEE. This CDR3 contains 15 residues. The CDR3 sequence is CASSRTGDYNSPLHF. CDR3 nucleotides: TGTGCCAGCAGCCGTACAGGGGACTATAATTCACCCCTCCACTTT.

This clonotype was seen a handful of times. The chain uses TRBV3-2 and TRBJ2-3; the table's D call, TRBD2, was not checked against the DNA. TRBV3-2 is a pseudogene segment. CDR3 length: 15 amino acids. The CDR3 bases are TGTGCCAGCAGCCAAGAGGGCCGGAGCACAGATACGCAGTATTTT. This translates into CASSQEGRSTDTQYF.

The chain has TRBV6-2 or TRBV6-3 and TRBJ1-2, with 10 bases fitting TRBD1. The CDR3 has 19 amino acids. With V trimmed by 0 bases and J by 4 bases, 14 bases remained unmatched. CDR1 is MNHEY, CDR2 SVGEGT, per germline. CDR3 nucleotide sequence: TGTGCCAGCAGTTACTCGAGTCCCGCTAGGACAGGGGGAAGCTATGGCTACACCTTC. It codes for CASSYSSPARTGGSYGYTF.

Ten or more counts support this clonotype. This sequence joins TRBV4-1 and TRBJ2-7; D is perhaps TRBD1 (5 bases). V shed 1 base and J shed 3 bases, with 13 bases lying between them. The CDR3 is made up of 15 amino acids. Germline V lookup: CDR1 MGHRA, CDR2 YSYEKL. Written as DNA, the CDR3 is TGCGCCAGCAGCCAAGCCCTCAGGGCCGACTACGAGCAGTACTTC. As protein: CASSQALRADYEQYF.

Worth noting for this clonotype: The CDR3 end shows no conserved phenylalanine or tryptophan, and so a read error is likely. The CDR3 sequence is CAISESAVNLDTQYS. The DNA of the CDR3 is TGTGCCATCAGTGAGTCGGCAGTGAACCTAGATACGCAGTATTCT. The V gene is TRBV10-3, the J gene TRBJ2-3; D uncertain. CDR3 length: 15 amino acids. Germline loops: CDR1 ENHRY, CDR2 SYGVKD. Trimming removed 0 bases at V and 5 bases at J, with 12 bases between.

This clonotype was counted many times. J is TRBJ2-7 and V is TRBV20-1; D call uncertain. CDR3 length: 14 amino acids. V was clipped by 0 bases and J by 3 bases, with 12 bases between them. Germline V gene lookup returns CDR1 DFQATT and CDR2 SNEGSKA (reference sequence). The CDR3 DNA reads TGCAGTGCTAGAGAGCTGGTGGTTAGCTACGAGCAGTACTTC. Translated: CSARELVVSYEQYF.

The chain carries TRBV20-1 and TRBJ1-1; a weak D match, TRBD1 (6 bases). The CDR3 loop spans 14 amino acids. Between the trimmed V and J ends, which lost 0 bases and 4 bases, there was a span of 12 bases. Germline V lookup: CDR1 DFQATT, CDR2 SNEGSKA (reference sequence). CDR3 amino acids: CSARELQGPTEAFF. CDR3 bases: TGCAGTGCTAGAGAGCTTCAGGGGCCCACTGAAGCTTTCTTT.

Comments on this clonotype: Just one base apart from a much larger clone, this may be a read error. This chain uses TRBV7-9 with TRBJ1-1; D uncertain. This CDR3 has 14 residues. The V gene's germline CDR1 is SEHNR and CDR2 FQNEAQ (reference sequence). Trimming removed 2 bases at V and 3 bases at J, with 10 bases between. Here the CDR3 reads CASSLSGSDTEAFF. The DNA of the CDR3 is TGTGCCAGCAGCTTATCTGGCAGCGACACTGAAGCTTTCTTT.

The chain has TRBV28 and TRBJ1-1, with D maybe TRBD1 (6 bases). The CDR3 consists of 15 residues. V was shortened by 3 bases and J by 6 bases, with 17 bases between the two germline ends. Germline assignment: CDR1 MDHEN and CDR2 SYDVKM. The CDR3 sequence: CASSLILGGVAEAFF. The CDR3 DNA sequence: TGTGCCAGCAGTTTGATATTAGGGGGTGTAGCTGAAGCTTTCTTT.

This clonotype was seen ten or more times. This chain links TRBV12-3 or TRBV12-4 with TRBJ1-1, with a tentative D call TRBD1 (5 bases). The CDR3 covers 14 residues. V was shortened by 7 bases and J by 6 bases, with 18 bases between the two germline ends. CDR3 in amino acids: CASNLSGLKAEAFF. In DNA form, the CDR3 reads TGTGCCAGCAATCTCTCGGGACTCAAGGCTGAAGCTTTCTTT.

Many counts were recorded for this clonotype. V is TRBV7-9 and J is TRBJ1-4, with no clear D. Per germline, CDR1 SEHNR and CDR2 FQNEAQ (reference sequence). The CDR3 spans 15 residues. V lost 5 bases, J lost 4 bases, and 14 bases lay in between. The CDR3: CASSGSETVNEKLFF. CDR3 bases: TGTGCCAGCAGCGGCTCCGAGACGGTTAATGAAAAACTGTTTTTT.

The chain is built from TRBV20-1 and TRBJ1-5, with D uncertain. This CDR3 contains 16 residues. Per germline, CDR1 DFQATT and CDR2 SNEGSKA (reference sequence). Trimming removed 0 bases from V and 0 bases from J, with 12 bases in between. CDR3 protein: CSARDSYSYSNQPQHF. The CDR3 DNA reads TGCAGTGCTAGAGATTCCTACAGTTATAGCAATCAGCCCCAGCATTTT.

Worth noting for this clonotype: A much larger clone differs from this one at a single base, so this may be a read error. V gene TRBV3-1 combines with J gene TRBJ2-1; tentatively, D is TRBD1 (5 bases). The CDR3 loop spans 15 amino acids. V was clipped by 7 bases and J by 10 bases, with 23 bases between them. Germline V gene lookup returns CDR1 LGHDT and CDR2 YNNKEL (reference sequence). This CDR3 is CASTSGSGGDGEQFF. DNA for the CDR3: TGTGCCAGCACCTCAGGGTCCGGCGGCGACGGCGAGCAGTTCTTC.

This clonotype was seen ten or more times. CDR3 sequence: CASSQFEGGNEQYF. As DNA, the CDR3 is TGTGCCAGCAGCCAATTTGAGGGGGGTAACGAGCAGTACTTC. The chain joins TRBV4-2 to TRBJ2-7; D might be TRBD1 or TRBD2, each matching 6 bases. From germline, CDR1 is LGHNA and CDR2 YNFKEQ. This CDR3 contains 14 residues. The V gene lost 2 bases and the J gene lost 5 bases, with 13 bases spanning the gap.

This clonotype came up many times. The chain recombines TRBV14 with TRBJ1-5; weak D call: TRBD1 (5 bases). The CDR3 is 14 residues long. Trimming stripped 4 bases from V and 1 base from J, with 8 bases between. The germline V gene encodes CDR1 SGHDN and CDR2 FVKESK. Written as DNA, the CDR3 is TGTGCCAGCAGCCTGGGACCCAGCAATCAGCCCCAGCATTTT. Its protein product is CASSLGPSNQPQHF. Together with reference TRBV14 and TRBJ1-5, the CDR3 gives the full variable domain: EAGVTQFPSHSVIEKGQTVTLRCDPISGHDNLYWYRRVMGKEIKFLLHFVKESKQDESGMPNNRFLAERTGGTYSTLKVQPAELEDSGVYFCASSLGPSNQPQHFGDGTRLSIL.

A note on this clonotype: A read error is likely, as this CDR3 ends without the conserved phenylalanine or tryptophan. The chain uses TRBV7-2 and TRBJ2-1; no reliable D call. Trimming took off 3 bases at V and 7 bases at J, with 22 bases between the two ends. The CDR3 consists of 17 residues. Looked up from germline, CDR1 is SGHTA and CDR2 is FQGNSA. The CDR3 loop reads CASSLTTGRRIKNEQFL. The CDR3, as DNA: TGTGCCAGCAGCTTGACAACGGGCAGACGAATAAAGAATGAGCAGTTCCTC.

This clonotype was counted once. This may stem from a read error, because a much larger clone lies one nucleotide away. The rearrangement joins TRBV20-1 to TRBJ1-1; tentative D call: TRBD1 (5 bases). The V gene lost 0 bases and the J gene lost 3 bases, with 14 bases spanning the gap. The CDR3 runs to 15 residues. CDR1 and CDR2 from the germline V gene are DFQATT and SNEGSKA (reference sequence). The CDR3, as DNA: TGCAGTGCTAGAGATCGGATGGGACCGCACACTGAAGCTTTCTTT. Encoded protein: CSARDRMGPHTEAFF.